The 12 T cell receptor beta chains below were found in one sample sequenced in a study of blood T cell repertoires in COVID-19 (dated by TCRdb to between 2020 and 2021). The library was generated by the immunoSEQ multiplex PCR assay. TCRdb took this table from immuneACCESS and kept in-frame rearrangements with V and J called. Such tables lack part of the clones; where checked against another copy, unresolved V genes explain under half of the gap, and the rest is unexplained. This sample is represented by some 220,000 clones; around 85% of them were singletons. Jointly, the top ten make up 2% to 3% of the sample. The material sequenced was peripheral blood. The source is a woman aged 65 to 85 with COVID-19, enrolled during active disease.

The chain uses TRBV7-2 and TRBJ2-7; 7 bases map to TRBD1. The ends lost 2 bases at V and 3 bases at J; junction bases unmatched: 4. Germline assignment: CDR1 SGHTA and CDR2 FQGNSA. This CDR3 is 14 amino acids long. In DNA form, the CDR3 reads TGTGCCAGCAGCTTAAAACAGGGGATCTACGAGCAGTACTTC. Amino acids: CASSLKQGIYEQYF.

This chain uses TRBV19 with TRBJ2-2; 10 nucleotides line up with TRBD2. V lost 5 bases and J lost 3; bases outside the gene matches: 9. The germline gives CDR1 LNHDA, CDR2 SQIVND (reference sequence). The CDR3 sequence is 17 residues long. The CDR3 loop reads CASSALGLAGDTGELFF. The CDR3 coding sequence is TGTGCCAGTAGTGCCCTGGGGCTAGCGGGAGACACCGGGGAGCTGTTTTTT.

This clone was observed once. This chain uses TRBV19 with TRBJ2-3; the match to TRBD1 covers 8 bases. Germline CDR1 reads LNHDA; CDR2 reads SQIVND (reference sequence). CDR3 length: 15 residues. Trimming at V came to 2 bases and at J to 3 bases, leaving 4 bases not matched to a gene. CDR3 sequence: CASSISRGRTDTQYF. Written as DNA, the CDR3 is TGTGCCAGTAGTATATCCAGGGGGCGGACAGATACGCAGTATTTT.

The CDR3 sequence: CATLAGDSYNEQFF. The DNA of the CDR3 is TGTGCCACCCTAGCGGGAGACTCCTACAATGAGCAGTTCTTC. The J gene is TRBJ2-1, the V gene TRBV10-3; TRBD2 agrees at 10 bases. The CDR3 is 14 residues long. Trimming at V came to 10 bases and at J to 0 bases, leaving 3 bases not matched to a gene. Germline-derived CDR1 and CDR2 are ENHRY and SYGVKD.

The CDR3 is CASTLASSSNQPQHF. Written as DNA, the CDR3 is TGCGCCAGCACATTAGCGTCGAGTAGCAATCAGCCCCAGCATTTT. This chain connects TRBV4-1 to TRBJ1-5; D is ambiguous. Germline V gene sequence: CDR1 MGHRA, CDR2 YSYEKL. The CDR3 sequence is 15 residues long. Between the trimmed V and J ends, which lost 7 bases and 0 bases, there was a span of 13 bases.

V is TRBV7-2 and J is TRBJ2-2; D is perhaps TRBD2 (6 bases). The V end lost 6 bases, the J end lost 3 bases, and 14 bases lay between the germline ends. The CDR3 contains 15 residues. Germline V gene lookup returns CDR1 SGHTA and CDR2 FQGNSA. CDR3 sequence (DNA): TGTGCCAGCAGGGGGGAGGCCGTGGACACCGGGGAGCTGTTTTTT. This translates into CASRGEAVDTGELFF.

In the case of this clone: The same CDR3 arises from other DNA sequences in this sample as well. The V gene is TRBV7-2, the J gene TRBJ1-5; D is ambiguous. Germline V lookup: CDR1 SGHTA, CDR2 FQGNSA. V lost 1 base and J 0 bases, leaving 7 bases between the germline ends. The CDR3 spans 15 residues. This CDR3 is CASSLVGGSNQPQHF. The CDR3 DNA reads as TGTGCCAGCAGCTTAGTCGGTGGTAGCAATCAGCCCCAGCATTTT.

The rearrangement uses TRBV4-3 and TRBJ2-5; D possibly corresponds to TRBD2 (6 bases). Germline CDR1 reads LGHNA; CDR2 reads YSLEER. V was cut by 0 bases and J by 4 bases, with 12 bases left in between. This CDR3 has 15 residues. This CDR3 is CASSQEGGLLETQYF. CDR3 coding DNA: TGCGCCAGCAGCCAAGAGGGGGGTCTTTTAGAGACCCAGTACTTC.

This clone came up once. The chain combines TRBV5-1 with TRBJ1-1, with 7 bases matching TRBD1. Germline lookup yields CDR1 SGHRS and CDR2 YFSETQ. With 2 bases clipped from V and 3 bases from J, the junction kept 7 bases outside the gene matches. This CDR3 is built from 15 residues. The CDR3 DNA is TGCGCCAGCAGCTTACGACAGGGAGAGGACACTGAAGCTTTCTTT. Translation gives CASSLRQGEDTEAFF.

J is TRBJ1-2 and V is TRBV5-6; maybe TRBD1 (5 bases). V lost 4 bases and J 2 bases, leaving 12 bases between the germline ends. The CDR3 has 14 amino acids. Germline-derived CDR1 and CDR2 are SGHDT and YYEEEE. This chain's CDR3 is CASSPGIPNYGYTF. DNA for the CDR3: TGTGCCAGCAGCCCAGGGATACCCAACTATGGCTACACCTTC. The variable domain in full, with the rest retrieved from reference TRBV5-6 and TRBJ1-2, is DAGVTQSPTHLIKTRGQQVTLRCSPKSGHDTVSWYQQALGQGPQFIFQYYEEEERQRGNFPDRFSGHQFPNYSSELNVNALLLGDSALYLCASSPGIPNYGYTFGSGTRLTVV.

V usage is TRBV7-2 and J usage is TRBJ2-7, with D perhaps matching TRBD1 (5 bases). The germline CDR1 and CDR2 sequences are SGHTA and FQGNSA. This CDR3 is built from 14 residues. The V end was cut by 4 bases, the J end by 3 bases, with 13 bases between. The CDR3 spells CASSYTPGNYEQYF. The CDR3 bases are TGTGCCAGCAGCTACACTCCAGGGAACTACGAGCAGTACTTC.

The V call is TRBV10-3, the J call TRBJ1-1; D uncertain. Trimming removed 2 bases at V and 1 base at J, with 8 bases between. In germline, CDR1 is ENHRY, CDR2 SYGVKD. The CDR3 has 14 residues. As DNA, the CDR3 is TGTGCCATCAGTGAGGGAGACGGGAACACTGAAGCTTTCTTT. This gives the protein CAISEGDGNTEAFF.